This is a list of T cell receptor beta chains from one sample in a study of OX40 agonist ivuxolimab in advanced cancers. This table comes from immunoSEQ multiplex PCR, and its TCRdb copy is limited to in-frame clones, with some not included. The table has tens of thousands of clones, around four fifths seen once; the top ten hold roughly 30%. The material sequenced was CD4+ or CD8+ T cells sorted from blood, taken in a trial of the OX40 agonist ivuxolimab. The receptor set was obtained from an adult with an advanced solid tumor such as melanoma, head and neck, liver or kidney cancer. CDR3s include the opening cysteine and the closing phenylalanine or tryptophan. A D gene is named only where the DNA matches it firmly. The size entry is marked missing in some rows and otherwise reads once, few, many or a size class.

v_gene	abundance	j_gene	d_gene	CDR3aa	CDR3nt
TRBV5-6	.	TRBJ2-5	TRBD2	CASSLYTSGGQETQYF	TGTGCCAGCAGCTTATACACTAGCGGGGGGCAAGAGACCCAGTACTTC
TRBV6-1	.	TRBJ2-3	.	CASSPLGGSTDTQYF	TGTGCCAGCAGTCCCCTAGGAGGGAGCACAGATACGCAGTATTTT
TRBV7-9	.	TRBJ2-3	.	CASSFEGRWGDTQYF	TGTGCCAGCAGCTTTGAAGGCAGGTGGGGAGATACGCAGTATTTT
TRBV27	once	TRBJ1-1	TRBD1	CASSTRDRGNTEAFF	TGTGCCAGCAGTACCCGGGACAGGGGTAACACTGAAGCTTTCTTT
TRBV7-9	.	TRBJ2-5	.	CASSSPSSQVEKTQYF	TGTGCCAGCAGCTCCCCGTCCTCGCAGGTTGAGAAGACCCAGTACTTC
TRBV5-4	.	TRBJ1-2	TRBD1	CASSDGTGGVYGYTF	TGTGCCAGCAGCGACGGGACAGGGGGCGTGTATGGCTACACCTTC
TRBV28	once	TRBJ2-3	.	CASSPRTDTQYF	TGTGCCAGCAGCCCTAGGACAGATACGCAGTATTTT
TRBV5-6	.	TRBJ2-2	.	CASSFGSPGELFF	TGTGCCAGCAGCTTTGGCAGTCCCGGGGAGCTGTTTTTT
TRBV4-1	.	TRBJ1-6	TRBD1	CASSQDATGAGNSPLHF	TGCGCCAGCAGCCAAGATGCTACAGGGGCTGGAAATTCACCCCTCCACTTT
TRBV10-3	once	TRBJ2-7	TRBD1	CAIWAGGAYEQYF	TGTGCCATCTGGGCAGGGGGCGCCTACGAGCAGTACTTC
TRBV27	once	TRBJ1-5	.	CASSFGAEGNQPQHF	TGTGCCAGCAGTTTCGGGGCCGAGGGAAATCAGCCCCAGCATTTT
TRBV11-2	.	TRBJ2-1	TRBD2	CASSHGPSGGNEQFF	TGTGCCAGCAGCCACGGGCCTAGCGGGGGCAATGAGCAGTTCTTC
TRBV19	.	TRBJ1-5	.	CASTGTTVYSNQPQHF	TGTGCCAGCACCGGGACGACGGTTTATAGCAATCAGCCCCAGCATTTT
TRBV29-1	.	TRBJ1-1	.	CSVFTGLNTEAFF	TGCAGCGTTTTTACAGGGCTTAACACTGAAGCTTTCTTT
TRBV29-1	.	TRBJ1-2	TRBD1	CSVEAGQGSYGYTF	TGCAGCGTTGAAGCGGGACAGGGGAGCTATGGCTACACCTTC
TRBV28	few	TRBJ2-5	.	CASSLGNLETQYF	TGTGCCAGCAGTTTGGGGAACCTGGAGACCCAGTACTTC
TRBV7-9	.	TRBJ2-1	.	CASSPKHGSIHEQFF	TGTGCCAGCAGCCCCAAGCACGGGAGTATACATGAGCAGTTCTTC
TRBV2	.	TRBJ2-2	.	CASGTANTGELFF	TGTGCCAGCGGGACGGCGAACACCGGGGAGCTGTTTTTT
TRBV5-4	.	TRBJ2-1	.	CASRTPTGEQFF	TGTGCCAGCAGAACTCCTACAGGTGAGCAGTTCTTC
TRBV7-9	.	TRBJ1-1	TRBD1	CASSLPTGGDGEAFF	TGTGCCAGCAGCTTGCCGACAGGGGGCGATGGTGAAGCTTTCTTT
TRBV9	.	TRBJ2-3	.	CASSVGGQGPDTQYF	TGTGCCAGCAGCGTAGGGGGGCAGGGGCCAGATACGCAGTATTTT
TRBV15	.	TRBJ2-3	.	CATSRASGMTDTQYF	TGTGCCACCAGCAGAGCTTCAGGGATGACAGATACGCAGTATTTT
TRBV27	.	TRBJ2-1	.	CASSSPDPTRTNEQFF	TGTGCCAGCAGTTCCCCGGACCCGACCAGGACGAATGAGCAGTTCTTC
TRBV6-6	.	TRBJ2-7	TRBD2	CASSLAGDEQYF	TGTGCCAGCAGTCTGGCGGGGGACGAGCAGTACTTC
TRBV19	once	TRBJ2-3	TRBD2	CASRSPGLVDPDTQYF	TGTGCCAGTAGATCACCGGGACTAGTCGACCCAGATACGCAGTATTTT
TRBV4-2	few	TRBJ2-1	TRBD2	CASRSGGASEQFF	TGTGCCAGCCGTAGCGGGGGGGCGAGTGAGCAGTTCTTC
TRBV7-9	.	TRBJ2-1	.	CASSPQAGADNEQFF	TGTGCCAGCAGCCCGCAGGCGGGGGCCGACAATGAGCAGTTCTTC
TRBV5-1	.	TRBJ2-7	.	CASSLSRALSYEQYF	TGCGCCAGCAGCTTGAGCAGGGCCCTCTCCTACGAGCAGTACTTC
TRBV27	.	TRBJ2-3	.	CASSLSDLTTDTQYF	TGTGCCAGCAGTTTATCGGACTTAACCACAGATACGCAGTATTTT
TRBV11-2	.	TRBJ2-7	TRBD2	CASSLILAGDGVYEQYF	TGTGCCAGCAGCTTAATTCTAGCGGGAGATGGGGTGTACGAGCAGTACTTC
TRBV19	.	TRBJ1-1	.	CASRTLMNTEAFF	TGTGCCAGCCGGACTCTCATGAACACTGAAGCTTTCTTT
TRBV7-9	.	TRBJ2-3	.	CASSSAGADTQYF	TGTGCCAGCAGTTCCGCAGGGGCAGATACGCAGTATTTT
TRBV28	.	TRBJ2-2	TRBD2	CASSFGTSGNTGELFF	TGTGCCAGCAGTTTCGGGACTAGCGGGAACACCGGGGAGCTGTTTTTT
TRBV27	.	TRBJ1-1	.	CASSPITGWNTEAFF	TGTGCCAGCAGTCCGATAACAGGGTGGAACACTGAAGCTTTCTTT
TRBV10-3	.	TRBJ1-5	.	CAISEGVQPQHF	TGTGCCATCAGTGAGGGGGTTCAGCCCCAGCATTTT